This T cell receptor (beta chain) was identified in a study of Tregs in tolerant kidney transplant recipients. Clones were read by immunoSEQ multiplex PCR, and TCRdb kept only the in-frame ones, dropping some. In total, the table holds about 23,000 clones. Recipients received nonmyeloablative bone marrow transplants from related graft donors, with transient mixed chimerism. CD4+CD25+CD127- Tregs, CD4+CD25- non-Tregs, CD4 and CD8 cells were sorted. The clonotype was recovered from a human patient who received a combined kidney and bone marrow transplant. Some T cells may be transferred from the graft donor. The sample here was CD4+ T cells from blood (PBMCs), taken 6 months after the transplant.

The CDR3 region is CASRGQGKNTGELFF. Partial CDR3 DNA: TGTGCCAGCAGGGGACAGGGGAAAAACACCGGGGAG. The rearrangement joins TRBV7-2 to TRBJ2-2; 10 nucleotides match TRBD1. Read sequence stops 3 residues before the CDR3 end, and the germline J gene provides the missing end. Germline values: CDR1 SGHTA, CDR2 FQGNSA. The CDR3 has 15 amino acids. With V trimmed by 6 bases and J by 2 bases, 3 bases remained unmatched.